This TCR beta chain is from a study of CD8 T cells in ankylosing spondylitis. Study-level points and caveats: Several of the motif variants were reported before in synovial fluid and blood from reactive arthritis. Within ankylosing spondylitis blood, a TCR beta motif made up of eight highly homologous variants appeared to be characteristic. Disease-linked clones bore a CD8+ phenotype and were relatively rare in peripheral blood.

Each TCR beta library was made by quantitative 5'-RACE that incorporated molecular barcodes. MiXCR was run by TCRdb on the 5' RACE reads, yielding one entry per CDR3 protein. This sample has 670,000 or so distinct CDR3 sequences, with around 20% found just once. As regards this clonotype: Its target is unknown.

This receptor was identified in a male donor with ankylosing spondylitis. Source material: blood, either unsorted or a sorted T cell fraction (not recorded which).

CDR3 sequence: CASGQGGTDTQYF. CDR3 nucleotide sequence: TGTGCCAGCGGACAGGGAGGGACAGATACGCAGTATTTT. V usage is TRBV25-1 and J usage is TRBJ2-3; tentatively, D is TRBD1 (8 bases). Trimming shortened V by 8 bases and J by 3 bases, and 12 bases separated the two germline ends. Germline assignment: CDR1 MGHDK and CDR2 SYGVNS. This CDR3 has 13 residues.